This T cell receptor (beta chain) was found in a study of human T cells and chemical hapten exposure. Study details: Upper inner arm skin measuring about 2 cm by about 2 cm received 2% DPC for sensitization. Patch tests put 0.01% DPC on the upper back, read at 6 days. Among samples, TCR yields varied mainly because of small differences in pooled library volume. Findings and caveats of the study: Relative to controls, expanded TCRs formed significantly more large CDR3 similarity clusters.

Germline V gene data show CDR1 as MGHDK and CDR2 as SYGVNS. The ends were cut back, 1 base at V and 2 bases at J, with 12 bases in the middle. The CDR3 totals 15 residues. Time point described: patch test 1, 2 weeks after DPC sensitization. As to treatment: therapeutic diphenylcyclopropenone sensitization with weekly scalp DPC. Comment on this clonotype: Its antigen is undetermined.

TCRdb analysed the RACE reads with MiXCR anew, one entry per CDR3 protein. The data contain 79,000 or so distinct CDR3 sequences, around 10% of them singletons. This clonotype was obtained from a woman between 50 and 59 years old with alopecia areata. Some clones in this sample may be carry-over from other donors' samples. The sample in question was whole blood, obtained in connection with sensitization to the hapten diphenylcyclopropenone (DPC). The V gene is TRBV25-1, the J gene TRBJ2-7; possibly TRBD2 for D (6 bases). The CDR3 DNA reads as TGTGCCAGCAGTGAATTTAACGGGGGAACCTACGAGCAGTACTTC. Translating gives CASSEFNGGTYEQYF.